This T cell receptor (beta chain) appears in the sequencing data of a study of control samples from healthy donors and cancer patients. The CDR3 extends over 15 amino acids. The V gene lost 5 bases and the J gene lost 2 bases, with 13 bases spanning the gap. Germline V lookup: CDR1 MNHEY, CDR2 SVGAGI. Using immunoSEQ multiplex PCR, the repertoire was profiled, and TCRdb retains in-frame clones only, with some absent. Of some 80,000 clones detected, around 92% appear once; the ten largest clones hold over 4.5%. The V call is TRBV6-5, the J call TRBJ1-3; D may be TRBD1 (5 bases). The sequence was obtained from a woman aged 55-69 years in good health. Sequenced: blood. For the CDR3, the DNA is TGTGCCAGCAGTCACGGGACGCGTGCTGGAAACACCATATATTTT. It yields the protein CASSHGTRAGNTIYF.